The 5 T cell receptor beta chains presented below share a single source sample, sequenced in a study of response to subunit inactivated influenza vaccine. TCRdb re-called the RT-PCR reads through MiXCR, storing one row per CDR3 protein. This table has around 570,000 distinct CDR3 sequences, 7.6% appearing once. Sequencing used PBMCs from blood, obtained roughly 24 months after vaccination. These TCRs come from a man aged 50 to 69 who received an inactivated influenza vaccine.

Only a few counts were recorded for this clonotype. The CDR3 is CASRHGINYGYTF. CDR3 DNA: TGTGCCAGCAGACACGGGATCAACTATGGCTACACCTTC. The chain couples TRBV12-3 or TRBV12-4 to TRBJ1-2; D unclear. Trimming shortened V by 6 bases and J by 2 bases, and 10 bases separated the two germline ends. The CDR3 consists of 13 residues.

The rearrangement joins TRBV5-1 to TRBJ2-2; no definite D call. Germline CDR1 and CDR2: SGHRS and YFSETQ. The V gene lost 1 base and the J gene lost 3 bases, with 7 bases spanning the gap. The CDR3 covers 14 residues. CDR3 nucleotides: TGCGCCAGCAGCTTGAATCCCGACACCGGGGAGCTGTTTTTT. It codes for CASSLNPDTGELFF.

This clonotype was counted a few times. The chain joins TRBV4-1 to TRBJ2-5; D ambiguous. V dropped 0 bases and J dropped 1 base, with 9 bases sitting between them. The V gene's germline CDR1 is MGHRA and CDR2 YSYEKL. The CDR3 is 15 residues long. The CDR3 sequence is CASSQDSTAQETQYF. The CDR3 nucleotides read TGCGCCAGCAGCCAAGATTCGACGGCCCAAGAGACCCAGTACTTC.

The J gene is TRBJ2-1, the V gene TRBV5-1, with 7 positions matching TRBD1. Germline V gives CDR1 SGHRS, CDR2 YFSETQ. There are 17 residues in the CDR3. V dropped 0 bases and J dropped 3; count of bases not matched to a gene: 9. CDR3 in amino acids: CASSLAYRDRVYNEQFF. The CDR3 coding sequence is TGCGCCAGCAGCTTGGCCTATCGAGACAGGGTCTACAATGAGCAGTTCTTC.

This clonotype was observed a few times. The chain joins TRBV20-1 to TRBJ2-3; D unclear. Trimming removed 0 bases at V and 2 bases at J, with 6 bases between. This CDR3 region has 13 residues. Germline CDR1 DFQATT, CDR2 SNEGSKA (reference sequence). The CDR3 is CSARDPDTDTQYF. CDR3 sequence (DNA): TGCAGTGCTAGAGATCCGGACACAGATACGCAGTATTTT.